Listed below are T cell receptor beta chains from one sample, sequenced in a study of cytomegalovirus exposure and HLA in healthy donors. Repertoires were generated with immunoSEQ multiplex PCR, while TCRdb's copy carries only in-frame clones and drops some. The data hold some 70,000 clones, with over 75% observed a single time. Sequencing used PBMCs. The receptors derive from a human donor in good health. Each CDR3 is given with its conserved first and last residue. Fields, in order: D gene, clone size, J gene, V gene, CDR3 DNA, CDR3 protein. D genes are given only for firm matches. For some rows the clone size is stated as once, few or many, or as a class when expanded; others skip it.

d_gene: .; abundance: .; j_gene: TRBJ2-1; v_gene: TRBV18; CDR3nt: TGTGCCAGCTCACCACTAACTCAACAAAGACAGTCCTACAATGAGCAGTTCTTC; CDR3aa: CASSPLTQQRQSYNEQFF
d_gene: TRBD2; abundance: .; j_gene: TRBJ2-7; v_gene: TRBV15; CDR3nt: TGTGCCACCAGCAGAGACCGGGGGGTTGAGCAGTACTTC; CDR3aa: CATSRDRGVEQYF
d_gene: TRBD1; abundance: few; j_gene: TRBJ1-2; v_gene: TRBV7-6; CDR3nt: TGTGCCAGCAGCTCCGGACAGGGGGCTCATGGCTACACCTTC; CDR3aa: CASSSGQGAHGYTF
d_gene: TRBD1; abundance: .; j_gene: TRBJ1-2; v_gene: TRBV6-1; CDR3nt: TGTGCCAGCAGGGTATCCGGGACAGGGCGAGGCTACACCTTC; CDR3aa: CASRVSGTGRGYTF
d_gene: .; abundance: .; j_gene: TRBJ2-7; v_gene: TRBV5-1; CDR3nt: TGCGCCAGCAGCTCTAACACAGGGTCCTCACGGGAGCAGTACTTC; CDR3aa: CASSSNTGSSREQYF
d_gene: TRBD2; abundance: .; j_gene: TRBJ2-1; v_gene: TRBV6-1; CDR3nt: TGTGCCAGCAGACTAGCGGGGGGCGACTATGAGCAGTTCTTC; CDR3aa: CASRLAGGDYEQFF
d_gene: .; abundance: .; j_gene: TRBJ2-1; v_gene: TRBV7-3; CDR3nt: TGTGCCAGCAGCGACTTTAGGGCAGGGAAAGGGTACAATGAGCAGTTCTTC; CDR3aa: CASSDFRAGKGYNEQFF
d_gene: .; abundance: .; j_gene: TRBJ1-3; v_gene: TRBV4-3; CDR3nt: TGCGCCAGCAGCCAAGTAGGAGGGTTGTCTGGAAACACCATATATTTT; CDR3aa: CASSQVGGLSGNTIYF
d_gene: TRBD1; abundance: few; j_gene: TRBJ1-4; v_gene: TRBV2; CDR3nt: TGTGCCAGCAGGATGCGGACAGGGGGTTTAACTAATGAAAAACTGTTTTTT; CDR3aa: CASRMRTGGLTNEKLFF
d_gene: TRBD1; abundance: .; j_gene: TRBJ1-2; v_gene: TRBV30; CDR3nt: TGTGCCTGGGGACAGGGGGCGCATGGCTACACCTTC; CDR3aa: CAWGQGAHGYTF
d_gene: TRBD1; abundance: .; j_gene: TRBJ1-2; v_gene: TRBV6-5; CDR3nt: TGTGCCAGCAGGACGGAGGGGGCAACTAACTATGGCTACACCTTC; CDR3aa: CASRTEGATNYGYTF
d_gene: TRBD2; abundance: .; j_gene: TRBJ2-3; v_gene: TRBV7-2; CDR3nt: TGTGCCAGCAGCCTCCGACTAGCGGGGGGGCGGATGACCTCTTTT; CDR3aa: CASSLRLAGGRMTSF
d_gene: TRBD1; abundance: .; j_gene: TRBJ1-5; v_gene: TRBV6-1; CDR3nt: TGTGCCAGCAGCCCCGGGACAGATAGCAATCAGCCCCAGCATTTT; CDR3aa: CASSPGTDSNQPQHF
d_gene: TRBD2; abundance: .; j_gene: TRBJ2-7; v_gene: TRBV13; CDR3nt: TGTGCCAGCAGTTACAGCGGGGGGGCCTACGAGCAGTACTTC; CDR3aa: CASSYSGGAYEQYF
d_gene: TRBD2; abundance: .; j_gene: TRBJ2-3; v_gene: TRBV5-1; CDR3nt: TGCGCCAGCAGCCTCTATGGTGGCGGGGGTTCCCAGGGTACGCAGTATTTT; CDR3aa: CASSLYGGGGSQGTQYF
d_gene: TRBD1; abundance: .; j_gene: TRBJ1-4; v_gene: TRBV27; CDR3nt: TGTGCCAGCAGTTCGGGACAGGCCTCAACTAATGAAAAACTGTTTTTT; CDR3aa: CASSSGQASTNEKLFF
d_gene: .; abundance: .; j_gene: TRBJ1-5; v_gene: TRBV19; CDR3nt: TGTGCCAGTAGTATTCTACCCCAGGGGACTCAGCCCCAGCATTTT; CDR3aa: CASSILPQGTQPQHF
d_gene: TRBD2; abundance: .; j_gene: TRBJ2-7; v_gene: TRBV11-2; CDR3nt: TGTGCCAGCAGCTCAACTAGCGGGGGGTCTTACGAGCAGTACTTC; CDR3aa: CASSSTSGGSYEQYF
d_gene: .; abundance: few; j_gene: TRBJ2-5; v_gene: TRBV29-1; CDR3nt: TGCAGCGTTGAAGCTCCTCGGGGGAACCAAGAGACCCAGTACTTC; CDR3aa: CSVEAPRGNQETQYF
d_gene: .; abundance: .; j_gene: TRBJ2-5; v_gene: TRBV7-3; CDR3nt: TGTGCCAGCAGCTTAGATCTAAACCAAGAGACCCAGTACTTC; CDR3aa: CASSLDLNQETQYF
d_gene: TRBD1; abundance: .; j_gene: TRBJ1-2; v_gene: TRBV6-5; CDR3nt: TGTGCCAGCAGTCGGGACAGGCTGGGCTATGGCTACCCCTTC; CDR3aa: CASSRDRLGYGYPF
d_gene: TRBD1; abundance: .; j_gene: TRBJ2-1; v_gene: TRBV27; CDR3nt: TGTGCCAGCAGTTTTTGGCAGGGGGCCCCAAACAATGAGCAGTTCTTC; CDR3aa: CASSFWQGAPNNEQFF
d_gene: .; abundance: .; j_gene: TRBJ2-1; v_gene: TRBV5-6; CDR3nt: TGTGCCAGCAGCTTGGCAGGGGCGCGCGATGAGCAGTTCTTC; CDR3aa: CASSLAGARDEQFF
d_gene: .; abundance: .; j_gene: TRBJ1-1; v_gene: TRBV7-9; CDR3nt: TGTTCCAGCAGCTTAGCAGGGGAACGCACTGAAGCTTTCTTT; CDR3aa: CSSSLAGERTEAFF
d_gene: TRBD2; abundance: .; j_gene: TRBJ2-7; v_gene: TRBV9; CDR3nt: TGTGCCAGCAGCTCTCGTCCCGGGACTAGCATCTACGAGCAGTACTTC; CDR3aa: CASSSRPGTSIYEQYF
d_gene: TRBD1; abundance: .; j_gene: TRBJ1-2; v_gene: TRBV28; CDR3nt: TGTGCCAGCAGTTTTGGGACAGGGACCTATGGCTACACCTTC; CDR3aa: CASSFGTGTYGYTF
d_gene: .; abundance: .; j_gene: TRBJ2-3; v_gene: TRBV5-8; CDR3nt: TGTGCCAGCAGCGGGGGAGGTCCCTACACAGATACGCAGTATTTT; CDR3aa: CASSGGGPYTDTQYF
d_gene: .; abundance: .; j_gene: TRBJ2-2; v_gene: TRBV5-1; CDR3nt: TGCGCCAGCAGCCTAGAATCCGACAGCCGGAACACCGGGGAGCTGTTTTTT; CDR3aa: CASSLESDSRNTGELFF
d_gene: .; abundance: .; j_gene: TRBJ1-1; v_gene: TRBV10-2; CDR3nt: TGCGCCAGCAGTGAGGGAGGGATGAACACTGAAGCTTTCTTT; CDR3aa: CASSEGGMNTEAFF
d_gene: .; abundance: .; j_gene: TRBJ1-5; v_gene: TRBV5-1; CDR3nt: TGCGCCAGCAGCCCCGGGAACCCCAATCAGCCCCAGCATTTT; CDR3aa: CASSPGNPNQPQHF
d_gene: TRBD1; abundance: few; j_gene: TRBJ1-1; v_gene: TRBV2; CDR3nt: TGTGCCAGCAAAAGAGCACCGGGACAGCTTTTGTCGAACACTGAAGCTTTCTTT; CDR3aa: CASKRAPGQLLSNTEAFF